This TCR beta chain was retrieved from a study of metastatic and nonmetastatic thyroid tumors. From the PCR reads, TCRdb re-called clones with MiXCR. This table has about 23,000 clones, approximately 19% appearing once. With 1 base removed from V and 10 bases from J, the gap between germline ends came to 13 bases. This CDR3 comprises 13 residues. This clone was counted a few times. Thyroid surgery was performed in patients who had received no treatment beforehand. The rearrangement joins TRBV12-3 or TRBV12-4 to TRBJ1-2, with D perhaps matching TRBD1 (6 bases). The sequencing sample was made of blood. The receptor comes from a male donor with papillary thyroid cancer or a benign thyroid nodule (not recorded which). Some clones in this sample may be carry-over from other donors' samples. CDR3 in amino acids: CASSLGDMDDYTF. The CDR3 bases are TGTGCCAGCAGTTTAGGGGACATGGACGACTACACCTTC.